This T cell receptor (beta chain) is from a study of cytomegalovirus exposure and HLA in healthy donors (dated by TCRdb to 2017 to 2019). With regard to the full study: An earlier analysis of approximately 550 of the donors reported 250 to 350 Gb of sequence data and some 120 million unique TCR beta sequences from about 200 million T cells. Roughly 300 gigabases of sequencing data and 70 million to 100 million unique TCR sequences made up an early release that covered some 640 HLA-typed donors. Of the roughly 410 genotyped donors, 70% to 90% were placed in the genetic ancestry cluster associated with self-reported Caucasian donors. The study was designed to test whether signatures of past pathogen exposure could be identified by cataloging public T cell receptors. The study used immunosequencing to profile the T cell repertoires of approximately 690 subjects and linked those repertoires to cytomegalovirus serostatus. In addition to the first cohort of 666 subjects, a separate validation cohort of approximately 120 different subjects was used. High-throughput TCR immunosequencing, statistical association of individual TCRs with disease status, and machine learning were combined to predict cytomegalovirus infection status. To study patterns of TCR occurrence, a later analysis re-analyzed previously published TCR beta repertoires from 500 to 850 donors and added high-resolution HLA genotyping. The later analysis used no new phenotypic data to find candidate immune exposures, relying instead on TCR beta sequences and their occurrence across donors. An earlier analysis of some 600 of the donors applied high-throughput TCR beta sequencing to assess whether each TCR beta V gene segment acted as functional or pseudogenic. Donor age, sex, ethnicity and CMV serostatus were collected together with the repertoire data. Genome-wide SNP genotypes for about 60% of the roughly 700 donors were used in a later genetic analysis, which treated that subset as a discovery cohort. Every discovery cohort repertoire had been produced on one sequencing platform. Both class I and class II loci were covered by HLA typing, at four-digit resolution. The number of donors typed differed by locus, with about 629-630 for A, B, C, DRB1 and DQB1, around 500 for DQA1, 606 for DPA1, and around 430 for DPB1. About five DR-DQ haplotypes were treated as single units for association and clustering because of strong linkage in the cohort. Across 300 to 400 genotyped donors of the cohort, an average of 235,054 unique TCR beta nucleotide sequences per donor were sequenced, and roughly 20% of those sequences were non-productive.

The cohort consisted of 666 healthy bone marrow donors. All cohort members were sampled while nominally healthy, although unrecorded immune exposures were likely present. The donor tested CMV seronegative, placing the donor among the 350 or so seronegative members of the cohort. Each donor provided a peripheral blood sample, and peripheral blood mononuclear cells were used for TCR beta sequencing. Genomic DNA was extracted from the blood cell samples with the Qiagen DNeasy Blood Extraction Kit. Details on this clone: The antigen this receptor binds is unknown. There are no base qualities to consult, and no much larger clone falls within one base.

Germline trimming amounts to 4 bases on V and 0 bases on J, with 6 as the count of junction bases outside the gene matches. Measured from the cysteine to the phenylalanine, the CDR3 is 16 residues long. Only the CDR3 portion is preserved as DNA: 48 bases, with reading frame beginning at the first base. For CDR1 and CDR2, the germline V gene lists MDHEN and SYDVKM. The library was produced with the immunoSEQ multiplex PCR assay. For the multiplex PCR, a mixture combining 60 forward primers for TCR Vbeta segments and 13 reverse primers for TCR Jbeta segments was used. The CDR3 region of rearranged TCR beta genes was amplified from genomic DNA with a multiplex PCR assay. The amplified TCR beta libraries were sequenced on the Illumina HiSeq System as 87-base-pair reads. Turning to the authors' computational methods: Across the 670 or so repertoires, a later analysis counted tens of millions of unique TCR beta chains, 8.5 million to 12 million of which were shared by at least two donors. To remove PCR and sequencing errors, raw reads were error-corrected and collapsed into unique sequences using a nearest-neighbor algorithm that merged closely related sequences. CDR3 sequences were aligned to IMGT reference sequences to assign V, D and J gene segments. For a sequence to be retained, a match of at least six nucleotides was required to both a V gene segment and a J gene segment. A rearrangement counted as productive if the CDR3 had no stop codons and remained in frame with V and J, and every other rearrangement counted as non-productive. CDR3 was defined according to IMGT convention as the region running from the second conserved V-encoded cysteine to the conserved J-encoded phenylalanine. The earlier analysis of 500 to 650 of the donors excluded any sequence lacking an unambiguous match to a single V gene segment. An earlier analysis of over 450 of the donors classified V segments as functional when productive rearrangements were above 56.7% and as segregating when the standard deviation between donors was above 5%. A statistical classification framework was developed to diagnose cytomegalovirus status using the catalog of TCR beta chain sequences. V and J gene assignment, in a later analysis, came from comparing TCR nucleotide sequences with IMGT/GENE-DB human TR gene sequences. The TCRdist pipeline was used in a later analysis to assign CDR3 sequences and most-parsimonious VDJ recombination scenarios. In a later analysis, every TCR beta chain was defined by the combination of its CDR3 amino acid sequence and its V-gene family, and reads without a unique V-gene family were dropped. To address suspected cross-contamination and a sequencing artifact, a later analysis removed 450 to 700 highly shared, low-generation-probability nucleotide sequences. A later analysis calculated a clonal expansion index for each public chain from normalized within-repertoire ranks of inferred template counts. In a later analysis, generation probabilities were computed using a VDJ recombination model fitted to out-of-frame rearrangements, and the results were checked against IGoR. In a later analysis, hypergeometric tests were used to score TCR-TCR, TCR-HLA and TCR-CMV co-occurrence, with a repertoire-size bias correction applied to TCR pairs. False discovery rates were estimated in a later analysis by permuting HLA or CMV assignments 20 times. In a later analysis, co-occurring TCRs were grouped using DBSCAN, with TCRdist sequence similarity added in when clustering inside HLA-allele-positive subsets. For co-occurrence clustering, repertoires with fewer than 30,000 or more than 120,000 public chains were excluded, along with four or five repertoires with anomalous nucleotide sharing. What TCRdb holds here is the immuneACCESS table cut down to in-frame rearrangements. Part of the clones is not present; checked against another copy, under half of the missing clones reflect an unresolved V gene, and the others are unexplained. The V and J calls and clone size were taken over from that table, and D and trimming were inferred from the DNA. Across this sample there are a few hundred thousand clones, with 83% seen only once. The ten largest clones add up to 1.4% of the sample.

What the work shows at the level of the full study, not this receptor alone: In a later analysis, several top co-occurrence clusters were reported to appear linked to parvovirus B19, influenza, CMV and Epstein-Barr virus. For the cohort, immune exposure information was limited to CMV serostatus. Specific HLA alleles were associated with over 15,000 TCR beta sequences at a false discovery rate of 0.05 in a later analysis. The earlier analysis of around 600 of the donors excluded roughly 16 rarely observed V segments, including chromosome 9 orphons, because counts were too low. Some IMGT-functional V segments, including TRBV6-2 and TRBV6-3, could not be distinguished by the 87-base-pair reads and were therefore excluded. In an earlier analysis of some 500 of the donors, most TCR beta V segments were observed in productive rearrangements about 87% or about 30% of the time, broadly matching IMGT annotations. The authors suggested that the approach could potentially be extended to other disease states and immunological phenotypes. A later genetic analysis associated a missense DCLRE1C variant with V-gene and J-gene trimming of TCR beta chains, and an independent cohort replicated the association. Presence/absence analyses assumed roughly uniform sequencing depth across donors, an assumption that may not hold. Cytomegalovirus status was reported to be diagnosed by the classifier with high specificity and sensitivity in both the original and validation cohorts. According to a later analysis, TCR association rates differed among HLA loci, with DRB1 alleles showing the most associated TCRs and HLA-C alleles showing the fewest. Three of the identified cytomegalovirus-associated TCR beta chains were confirmed in vitro to be specific for cytomegalovirus antigens. A further reported finding was that TCR beta sequences accurately predicted the HLA-A and HLA-B alleles for most subjects in the first cohort. In the study, roughly 160 TCR beta chains were listed as associated with cytomegalovirus. Because HLA typing was missing for some donors at each locus, association tests included only the typed subset. Compared with the roughly 700-donor mean, donors in an Asian-associated ancestry cluster had fewer N-insertions in productive TCRs, according to a later genetic analysis. Linkage disequilibrium might explain the correlated functional status among segregating V segments, but an unknown experimental factor could not be ruled out. While some public TCRs were present in many individuals, most TCR sequences turned up only very rarely across donors. A later analysis found that most CMV-associated TCR beta chains appeared HLA-restricted, with HLA associations seemingly driven largely by CMV exposure. A cluster of highly shared sequence variants was judged likely to represent a technical artifact of the sequencing pipeline. A later analysis found that HLA-associated TCR beta chains were more clonally expanded and had lower generation probabilities than equally common non-associated chains. Only TCR beta chains were sequenced in this cohort, and the absence of alpha or paired-chain data limited detectable features. When HLA alleles, especially DR and DQ, strongly co-occurred, attributing TCR associations to individual alleles was difficult.

The V and J genes are TRBV28 and TRBJ1-3; TRBD1 lines up with 7 middle nucleotides. The sequenced material came from PBMCs. The sequence derives from a girl between 10 and 17 years old in good health and CMV-seronegative. The nucleotide sequence reads as follows: TGTGCCAGCAGTTCACAGGGGTCGCTCTCTGGAAACACCATATATTTT. Its amino acids are CASSSQGSLSGNTIYF.